Listed here are 10 T cell receptor beta chains from one sample, sequenced in a study of T cell responses to AZD1222 COVID-19 vaccine. Data came from immunoSEQ multiplex PCR; TCRdb stores just in-frame clones and leaves some out. The sample lists 100,000 to 120,000 clones; around 92% were seen once. The specimen comprised peripheral blood, sampled on day 0 of AZD1222 vaccination. The source is an adult in good health.

CDR3 DNA sequence: TGTGCCTGGACAAAACCGGGACTTGAAGAGACCCAGTACTTC. Amino acid sequence: CAWTKPGLEETQYF. V is TRBV30 and J is TRBJ2-5; D may be TRBD2 (6 bases). Trimming took off 4 bases at V and 3 bases at J, with 15 bases between the two ends. CDR1 is GTSNPN and CDR2 is SVGIG in the germline V gene (reference sequence). The CDR3 has 14 amino acids. Drawing the rest from reference TRBV30 and TRBJ2-5, the complete variable domain is SQTIHQWPATLVQPVGSPLSLECTVEGTSNPNLYWYRQAAGRGLQLLFYSVGIGQISSEVPQNLSASRPQDRQFILSSKKLLLSDSGFYLCAWTKPGLEETQYFGPGTRLLVL.

This clone has just one count. The chain carries TRBV11-2 and TRBJ2-5; TRBD2 agrees at 15 bases. The CDR3 covers 16 residues. CDR1 SGHAT and CDR2 FQNNGV come from the germline V gene. J gave up 5 bases and V 4 bases, and 5 bases lay outside the gene matches. This CDR3 reads CASSSWTSGGVETQYF. The CDR3 bases are TGTGCCAGCAGCTCCTGGACTAGCGGGGGGGTCGAGACCCAGTACTTC.

The V and J genes are TRBV11-2 and TRBJ2-2; maybe TRBD1 (6 bases). The CDR3 runs to 18 residues. Trimming left V 4 bases short and J 0 bases short, with 18 bases between. Looked up from germline, CDR1 is SGHAT and CDR2 is FQNNGV. The CDR3 is CASSWDRRAGANTGELFF. CDR3 in DNA: TGTGCCAGCAGCTGGGACCGTCGGGCAGGGGCGAACACCGGGGAGCTGTTTTTT.

This clone was counted a single time. The chain carries TRBV19 and TRBJ2-2; 7 bases agree with TRBD2. CDR1 and CDR2 from the germline V gene are LNHDA and SQIVND (reference sequence). This CDR3 is built from 15 residues. The junction had 6 bases not matched to a gene; V was cut back by 6 bases and J by 2 bases. CDR3 in DNA: TGTGCCAGTAGCCCCGGGACTACAAACACCGGGGAGCTGTTTTTT. Its protein product is CASSPGTTNTGELFF.

The chain combines TRBV19 with TRBJ1-2; D perhaps matches TRBD1 (6 bases). The length of the CDR3 is 14 residues. Germline V gives CDR1 LNHDA, CDR2 SQIVND (reference sequence). Deletions cut 1 base from V and 2 bases from J, with 8 bases between. DNA for the CDR3: TGTGCCAGTAGTATAGGAGGGACAAACTATGGCTACACCTTC. Translation: CASSIGGTNYGYTF. The full variable domain, rest sourced from reference TRBV19 and TRBJ1-2, is DGGITQSPKYLFRKEGQNVTLSCEQNLNHDAMYWYRQDPGQGLRLIYYSQIVNDFQKGDIAEGYSVSREKKESFPLTVTSAQKNPTAFYLCASSIGGTNYGYTFGSGTRLTVV.

This clone was seen once. The chain couples TRBV9 to TRBJ1-6, with D unresolved. CDR3 length equals 15 residues. Germline V gene sequence: CDR1 SGDLS, CDR2 YYNGEE. With 0 bases removed from V and 9 bases from J, the gap between germline ends came to 13 bases. CDR3 residues: CASSVDTPKRSPLHF. The CDR3 bases are TGTGCCAGCAGCGTAGACACACCGAAGCGTTCACCCCTCCACTTT. Together with reference TRBV9 and TRBJ1-6, the CDR3 gives the full variable domain: DSGVTQTPKHLITATGQRVTLRCSPRSGDLSVYWYQQSLDQGLQFLIQYYNGEERAKGNILERFSAQQFPDLHSELNLSSLELGDSALYFCASSVDTPKRSPLHFGNGTRLTVT.

The V and J genes are TRBV19 and TRBJ1-1; no definite D call. Per germline, CDR1 LNHDA and CDR2 SQIVND (reference sequence). The CDR3 length is 14 residues. The V gene lost 0 bases and the J gene lost 3 bases, with 8 bases spanning the gap. In DNA form, the CDR3 reads TGTGCCAGTAGTATAGAATGGGGAGACACTGAAGCTTTCTTT. Translated: CASSIEWGDTEAFF.

The rearrangement joins TRBV7-9 to TRBJ1-2, with unresolved D. V was shortened by 1 base and J by 7 bases, with 4 bases between the two germline ends. The germline V gene has CDR1 SEHNR and CDR2 FQNEAQ (reference sequence). The CDR3 has 11 residues. The CDR3 is CASSLDGGYTF. In nucleotides, the CDR3 is TGTGCCAGCAGCTTAGACGGTGGCTACACCTTC.

The chain recombines TRBV28 with TRBJ2-1, with D perhaps matching TRBD2 (6 bases). Germline CDR1 and CDR2: MDHEN and SYDVKM. CDR3 length: 11 amino acids. Trimming left V 5 bases short and J 10 bases short, with 9 bases between. The CDR3 bases are TGTGCCAGCAGTGTAGGGAGGGAGCAGTTCTTC. Amino acid sequence: CASSVGREQFF.

The rearrangement uses TRBV7-2 and TRBJ1-2, with D possibly TRBD1 on 6 matching bases. With 1 base removed from V and 7 bases from J, the gap between germline ends came to 10 bases. Looked up from germline, CDR1 is SGHTA and CDR2 is FQGNSA. The CDR3 is 13 residues long. CDR3 sequence (DNA): TGTGCCAGCAGCTTAGGCAGGGGCCCTGGCTACACCTTC. Its translation is CASSLGRGPGYTF.